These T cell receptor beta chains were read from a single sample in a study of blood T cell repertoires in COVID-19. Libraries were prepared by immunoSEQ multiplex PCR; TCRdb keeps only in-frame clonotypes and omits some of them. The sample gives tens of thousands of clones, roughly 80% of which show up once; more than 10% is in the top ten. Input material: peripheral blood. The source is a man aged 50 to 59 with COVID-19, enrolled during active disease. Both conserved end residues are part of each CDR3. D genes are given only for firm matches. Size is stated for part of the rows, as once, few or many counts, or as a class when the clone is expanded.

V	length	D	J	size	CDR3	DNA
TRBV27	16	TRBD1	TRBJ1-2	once	CASSTWGTGGDYGYTF	TGTGCCAGCAGTACATGGGGGACAGGGGGAGACTATGGCTACACCTTC
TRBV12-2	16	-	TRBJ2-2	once	CASPPPTSGYTGELFF	TGTGCAAGTCCCCCACCGACTAGCGGGTACACCGGGGAGCTGTTTTTT
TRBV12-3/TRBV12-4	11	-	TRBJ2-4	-	CARNGVNIQYF	TGTGCCAGGAATGGAGTTAACATTCAGTACTTC
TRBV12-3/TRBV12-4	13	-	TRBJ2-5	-	CASRTTGIATQYF	TGTGCCAGCAGGACTACAGGGATAGCGACCCAGTACTTC
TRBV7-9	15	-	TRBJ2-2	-	CASSTQQENTGELFF	TGTGCCAGCAGTACTCAACAGGAGAACACCGGGGAGCTGTTTTTT
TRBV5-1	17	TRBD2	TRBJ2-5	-	CASSPGLAGTYQETQYF	TGCGCCAGCAGCCCCGGACTAGCGGGGACGTACCAAGAGACCCAGTACTTC
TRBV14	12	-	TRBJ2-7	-	CASSNTDYEQYF	TGTGCCAGCAGCAACACCGACTACGAGCAGTACTTC
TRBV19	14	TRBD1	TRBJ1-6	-	CASSTNLQGTPLHF	TGTGCCAGTAGTACGAACTTACAGGGGACACCCCTCCACTTT
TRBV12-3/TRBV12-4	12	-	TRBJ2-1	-	CASSRRLVEQFF	TGTGCCAGCAGCCGAAGACTAGTTGAGCAGTTCTTC
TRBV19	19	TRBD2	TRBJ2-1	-	CASSMGQTSAGGRVNEQFF	TGTGCCAGTAGTATGGGTCAGACCTCAGCGGGGGGCCGAGTTAATGAGCAGTTCTTC
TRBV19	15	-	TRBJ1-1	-	CASSIGRQMNTEAFF	TGTGCCAGTAGTATTGGGCGACAAATGAACACTGAAGCTTTCTTT